The 14 T cell receptor beta chains below all came from one sample that was sequenced in a study of siplizumab effects on memory and regulatory T cells. This table comes from immunoSEQ multiplex PCR, and its TCRdb copy is limited to in-frame clones, with some not included. The sample has tens of thousands of clones, roughly 96% seen once. What was sequenced was naive CD8+ T cells sorted from blood. These receptors were collected from a human donor in good health.

The chain joins TRBV6-5 to TRBJ2-5, with 8 bases matching TRBD2. In germline, CDR1 is MNHEY, CDR2 SVGAGI. The junction had 4 bases not matched to a gene; V was cut back by 2 bases and J by 2 bases. This CDR3 spans 15 amino acids. In DNA form, the CDR3 reads TGTGCCAGCAGTTACCGGGGGGGAAGGCAAGAGACCCAGTACTTC. Its protein is CASSYRGGRQETQYF.

V gene TRBV9 combines with J gene TRBJ1-1, with TRBD1 matching over 9 bases. CDR1 and CDR2 (germline): SGDLS, YYNGEE. The CDR3 totals 15 residues. With V trimmed by 3 bases and J by 0 bases, 3 bases remained unmatched. The CDR3 coding sequence is TGTGCCAGCAGCGGAGGGACAGGGCTGAACACTGAAGCTTTCTTT. It yields the protein CASSGGTGLNTEAFF.

This CDR3 is CASSETRTGGSYEQYF. The CDR3 nucleotides read TGCGCCAGCAGTGAGACACGGACTGGAGGCTCCTACGAGCAGTACTTC. This chain joins TRBV10-1 and TRBJ2-7; D might be TRBD2 (5 bases). Trimming removed 2 bases from V and 0 bases from J, with 14 bases in between. CDR1 is WNHNN, CDR2 SYGVQD, per germline (reference sequence). The CDR3 contains 16 residues.

The chain carries TRBV7-9 and TRBJ1-1; no clear D gene. Germline V gene data show CDR1 as SEHNR and CDR2 as FQNEAQ (reference sequence). The length of the CDR3 is 14 residues. V dropped 1 base and J dropped 1 base, with 7 bases sitting between them. The CDR3 reads CASSLVVGNTEAFF. CDR3 bases: TGTGCCAGCAGCTTAGTGGTGGGGAACACTGAAGCTTTCTTT.

The chain joins TRBV5-1 to TRBJ1-3; 8 nucleotides match TRBD1. Unmatched junction bases numbered 14, after V lost 8 bases and J lost 1 base. In germline, CDR1 is SGHRS, CDR2 YFSETQ. The CDR3 runs to 17 residues. CDR3 loop: CASSQTGEKGSGNTIYF. CDR3 nucleotides: TGCGCCAGTTCACAGACAGGGGAAAAAGGATCTGGAAACACCATATATTTT.

This rearrangement joins TRBV27 to TRBJ2-3; D not certain. V was trimmed by 3 bases and J by 5 bases, leaving 6 bases between them. Germline CDR1 MNHEY, CDR2 SMNVEV (reference sequence). This CDR3 region has 12 residues. CDR3 sequence: CASSLAGDTQYF. CDR3 sequence (DNA): TGTGCCAGCAGTTTGGCCGGAGATACGCAGTATTTT.

V gene TRBV7-9 combines with J gene TRBJ1-5; D not certain. Germline CDR1 is SEHNR and CDR2 is FQNEAQ (reference sequence). The ends were cut back, 7 bases at V and 1 base at J, with 11 bases in the middle. CDR3 length equals 14 residues. CDR3 coding DNA: TGTGCCAGCACTCCATGGCAGAGCAATCAGCCCCAGCATTTT. Protein: CASTPWQSNQPQHF.

The chain recombines TRBV7-9 with TRBJ1-4; the D is unclear. This CDR3 is built from 16 residues. In germline, CDR1 is SEHNR, CDR2 FQNEAQ (reference sequence). The V gene lost 3 bases and the J gene lost 0 bases, with 11 bases spanning the gap. The CDR3 DNA follows: TGTGCCAGCAGCTTGACATCGGTAGCAACTAATGAAAAACTGTTTTTT. Its protein is CASSLTSVATNEKLFF.

This chain links TRBV6-5 with TRBJ1-4, with 7 positions matching TRBD1. Germline CDR1 MNHEY, CDR2 SVGAGI. V was clipped by 2 bases and J by 7 bases; unmatched bases: 4. The CDR3 consists of 14 residues. This CDR3 is CASSYRGLGEKLFF. CDR3 DNA: TGTGCCAGCAGTTACAGGGGGCTTGGTGAAAAACTGTTTTTT.

The CDR3 reads CASSFQGSPYEQYF. For the CDR3, the DNA is TGTGCCAGCAGTTTTCAGGGGTCACCCTACGAGCAGTACTTC. This chain joins TRBV27 and TRBJ2-7, with D possibly being TRBD1 (6 bases). The CDR3 is 14 residues long. Germline-derived CDR1 and CDR2 are MNHEY and SMNVEV (reference sequence). Trimming removed 3 bases at V and 2 bases at J, with 11 bases between.

This chain uses TRBV4-2 with TRBJ2-3; 12 bases align to TRBD2. This CDR3 spans 15 amino acids. Germline trimming cut 8 bases from V and 0 bases from J; bases unmatched to any gene: 3. Germline CDR1 reads LGHNA; CDR2 reads YNFKEQ. The CDR3 region has the DNA TGTGCCAGCCGGACTAGCGGGGAGAGCACAGATACGCAGTATTTT. It codes for CASRTSGESTDTQYF.

The chain has TRBV29-1 and TRBJ2-1, with D maybe TRBD2 (7 bases). Germline V gene data show CDR1 as SQVTM and CDR2 as ANQGSEA. This CDR3 spans 13 amino acids. Trimming cost V 7 bases and J 6 bases, with 16 bases left between them. This CDR3 is CSAGGREFNEQFF. CDR3 DNA sequence: TGCAGCGCCGGGGGGCGCGAATTCAATGAGCAGTTCTTC.

The gene calls are TRBV21-1 and TRBJ2-5; no check of the table's D call, TRBD2, against the DNA was made. TRBV21-1 is a pseudogene locus. The CDR3 length is 18 residues. The CDR3 reads CASSKDVVASGVHETQYF. The DNA of the CDR3 is TGTGCCAGCAGCAAAGACGTTGTCGCTAGCGGGGTTCACGAGACCCAGTACTTC.

The rearrangement links TRBV27 to TRBJ2-1, with D uncertain. This CDR3 has 15 residues. Germline loops: CDR1 MNHEY, CDR2 SMNVEV (reference sequence). V dropped 4 bases and J dropped 7 bases, with 17 bases sitting between them. The chain's CDR3 is CASSSGSEVLNEQFF. DNA of the CDR3: TGTGCCAGCAGTTCCGGGTCAGAGGTGTTAAATGAGCAGTTCTTC.